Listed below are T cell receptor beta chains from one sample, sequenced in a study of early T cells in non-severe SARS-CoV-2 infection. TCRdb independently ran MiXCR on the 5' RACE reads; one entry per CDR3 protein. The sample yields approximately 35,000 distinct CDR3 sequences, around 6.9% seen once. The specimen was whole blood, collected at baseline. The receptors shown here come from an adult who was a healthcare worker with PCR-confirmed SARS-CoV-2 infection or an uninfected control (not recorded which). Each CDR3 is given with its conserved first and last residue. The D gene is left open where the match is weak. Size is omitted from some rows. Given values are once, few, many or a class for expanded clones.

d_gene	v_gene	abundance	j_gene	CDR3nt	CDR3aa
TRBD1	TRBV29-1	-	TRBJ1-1	TGCAGCGTTGGGGGACAGGGAGGGCCTGAAGCTTTCTTT	CSVGGQGGPEAFF
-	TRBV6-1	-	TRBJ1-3	TGTGCCAGCAGCAACGGACAGCCCTTCTCTGGAAACACCATATATTTT	CASSNGQPFSGNTIYF
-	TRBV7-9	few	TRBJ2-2	TGTGCCAGCAGCGCGGGGCGAGAGGAGCTGTTTTTT	CASSAGREELFF
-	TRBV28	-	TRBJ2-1	TGTGCCAGCAGGGAGCGGACCCTCCCTATTGATGAGCAGTTCTTC	CASRERTLPIDEQFF
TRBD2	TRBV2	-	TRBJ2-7	TGTGCCAGCAGCCAAGCGGGAGGGAAGCAGGGGGAGCAGTACTTC	CASSQAGGKQGEQYF
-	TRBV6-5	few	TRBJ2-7	TGTGCCAGCAGCCGAAGTGGTGCCGAGCAGTACTTC	CASSRSGAEQYF
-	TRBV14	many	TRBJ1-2	TGTGCCAGCAGCCAAGATCAGGGGTTCGCCGCCGATTCGTATGGCTACACCTTC	CASSQDQGFAADSYGYTF
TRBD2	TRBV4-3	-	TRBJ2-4	TGCGCCAGCAGCCCGGGACTAGCGGAGGGGGCTCAGTACTTC	CASSPGLAEGAQYF
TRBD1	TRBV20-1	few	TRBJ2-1	TGCAGTGCTAGCGAACCTCAGTTGACAGGGGATCACAATGAGCAGTTCTTC	CSASEPQLTGDHNEQFF
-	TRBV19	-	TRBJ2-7	TGTGCCAGTAGTATACGCCAGGGGGGACCTCCCTCCTACGAGCAGTACTTC	CASSIRQGGPPSYEQYF
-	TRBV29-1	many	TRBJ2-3	TGCAGCGTTGTGGCAGGAAGGTACACAGATACGCAGTATTTT	CSVVAGRYTDTQYF
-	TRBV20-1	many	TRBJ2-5	TGCAGTGCTAGGCGCCGGGACACGGTCGACGAGACCCAGTACTTC	CSARRRDTVDETQYF
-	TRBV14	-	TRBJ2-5	TGTGCCAGCAGCCAAGGGGGGCTTTCCTGGCGGACCCTCCGGGAGACCCAGTACTTC	CASSQGGLSWRTLRETQYF
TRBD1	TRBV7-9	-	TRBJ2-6	TGTGCCAGCAGCGGGGCAAGACAGGGGGACAGCTCTGGGCCCAACGTCCTGACTTTC	CASSGARQGDSSGPNVLTF
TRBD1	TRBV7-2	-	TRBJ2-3	TGTGCCAGCAGCTCAGGGCAGGGGGTGTTGGATACGCAGTATTTT	CASSSGQGVLDTQYF
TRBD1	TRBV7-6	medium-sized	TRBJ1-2	TGTGCCAGCAGCTTAGCCCCGACAGGGGGAGAAAGGAGCTATGGCTACACCTTC	CASSLAPTGGERSYGYTF
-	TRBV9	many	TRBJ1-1	TGTGCCAGCAGCGTAGAGGAGGGATGGGCGGCGGGCACTGAAGCTTTCTTT	CASSVEEGWAAGTEAFF
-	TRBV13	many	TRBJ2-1	TGTGCCAGCAGCTTCCAGGCGTTTAGCGGCGGCTACAATGAGCAGTTCTTC	CASSFQAFSGGYNEQFF
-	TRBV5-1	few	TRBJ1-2	TGCGCCAGCAGCTTGGCGGTTGGCGGTGGATATTATGGCTACACCTTC	CASSLAVGGGYYGYTF
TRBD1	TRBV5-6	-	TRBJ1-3	TGTGCCAGCAGCCCCGGACAGGGCGCTGAAAACACCATATATTTT	CASSPGQGAENTIYF
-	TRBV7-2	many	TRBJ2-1	TGTGCCAGCAGTCCCCAGGGGACTAACAATGAGCAGTTCTTC	CASSPQGTNNEQFF
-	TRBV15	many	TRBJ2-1	TGTGCCACCAGCATGAGGCTAGCGAGCAATGAGCAGTTCTTC	CATSMRLASNEQFF
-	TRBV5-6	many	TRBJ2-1	TGTGCCAGCAGTCCGGTGAACCAGTTCTTC	CASSPVNQFF
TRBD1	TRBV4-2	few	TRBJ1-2	TGTGCCAGCAGCCCTGGACAGGGAGGGGGTGGCTACACCTTC	CASSPGQGGGGYTF
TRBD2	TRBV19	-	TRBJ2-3	TGTGCCAGTAGTATACTAGCGGGTGGCACAGATACGCAGTATTTT	CASSILAGGTDTQYF
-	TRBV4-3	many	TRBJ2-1	TGCGCCAGCAGCCAAGACGGTAACCGGTTGAATGAGCAGTTCTTC	CASSQDGNRLNEQFF
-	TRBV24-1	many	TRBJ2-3	TGTGCCACCAGTGAACGCGGACTGCCCGGACACACAGATACGCAGTATTTT	CATSERGLPGHTDTQYF